This is a list of T cell receptor beta chains from one sample in a study of immune heterogeneity within non-small cell lung tumors. MiXCR was run by TCRdb on the multiplex PCR reads, yielding one entry per CDR3 protein. The sample lists about 4,600 distinct CDR3 sequences; approximately 35% were seen once. Sequencing was performed on lung tumor tissue. These receptor sequences come from a woman aged 45-60 years with non-small cell lung cancer. CDR3s include the opening cysteine and the closing phenylalanine or tryptophan. The D gene is left open where the match is weak. The listing skips clone size in some rows; elsewhere it reads once, few, many or a size class.

j_gene: TRBJ1-1
v_gene: TRBV5-1
abundance: -
d_gene: -
CDR3nt: TGCGCCAGCAGCTTGGTAGTAGCGGGGAACACTGAAGCTTTCTTT
CDR3aa: CASSLVVAGNTEAFF

j_gene: TRBJ1-1
v_gene: TRBV27
abundance: medium-sized
d_gene: -
CDR3nt: TGTGCCAGCAGTTTCAGGGTTTGGAACACTGAAGCTTTCTTT
CDR3aa: CASSFRVWNTEAFF

j_gene: TRBJ1-4
v_gene: TRBV29-1
abundance: many
d_gene: -
CDR3nt: TGCAGCGTTGCGGATCCTACTAATGAAAAACTGTTTTTT
CDR3aa: CSVADPTNEKLFF

j_gene: TRBJ2-7
v_gene: TRBV2
abundance: many
d_gene: -
CDR3nt: TGTGCCAGCAAGGAAGGATACGAGCAGTACTTC
CDR3aa: CASKEGYEQYF

j_gene: TRBJ1-2
v_gene: TRBV10-3
abundance: many
d_gene: TRBD1
CDR3nt: TGTGCCATCAGACCGGGACAGGAGAGCTACACCTTC
CDR3aa: CAIRPGQESYTF

j_gene: TRBJ2-7
v_gene: TRBV7-9
abundance: medium-sized
d_gene: TRBD1
CDR3nt: TGTGCCAGCAGCTTGAATTCGGGACAGGGCGGCGAGCAGTACTTC
CDR3aa: CASSLNSGQGGEQYF

j_gene: TRBJ1-5
v_gene: TRBV4-2
abundance: -
d_gene: -
CDR3nt: TGTGCCAGCAGCCAGCCGGGGATGAATCAGCCCCAGCATTTT
CDR3aa: CASSQPGMNQPQHF

j_gene: TRBJ1-2
v_gene: TRBV20-1
abundance: medium-sized
d_gene: -
CDR3nt: TGCAGTGCCCCATTCCCGGGGCAGGACTATGGCTACACCTTC
CDR3aa: CSAPFPGQDYGYTF

j_gene: TRBJ1-6
v_gene: TRBV5-1
abundance: medium-sized
d_gene: -
CDR3nt: TGCGCCAGCAGCGGGGACCTTAATTCACCCCTCCACTTT
CDR3aa: CASSGDLNSPLHF

j_gene: TRBJ1-5
v_gene: TRBV9
abundance: medium-sized
d_gene: TRBD1
CDR3nt: TGTGCCAGCAGCGTAGAAGGGACAGGGAAGACTCAGCCCCAGCATTTT
CDR3aa: CASSVEGTGKTQPQHF

j_gene: TRBJ1-3
v_gene: TRBV15
abundance: medium-sized
d_gene: -
CDR3nt: TGTGCCACCAGCAGAGGGACGGGTCTCCCGCCCGGAAACACCATATATTTT
CDR3aa: CATSRGTGLPPGNTIYF

j_gene: TRBJ2-5
v_gene: TRBV19
abundance: many
d_gene: TRBD2
CDR3nt: TGTGCCAGTAGCCCTCGGAGCGGGAGAGGAGAGACCCAGTACTTC
CDR3aa: CASSPRSGRGETQYF

j_gene: TRBJ1-3
v_gene: TRBV6-6
abundance: -
d_gene: -
CDR3nt: TGTGCCAGCAGTTACTCTACGGGGGTTGGAAACACCATATATTTT
CDR3aa: CASSYSTGVGNTIYF

j_gene: TRBJ2-7
v_gene: TRBV5-5
abundance: medium-sized
d_gene: -
CDR3nt: TGTGCCAGCAGCTTAGGGGGTTACTACGAGCAGTACTTC
CDR3aa: CASSLGGYYEQYF

j_gene: TRBJ1-6
v_gene: TRBV12-3/TRBV12-4
abundance: -
d_gene: -
CDR3nt: TGTGCCAGCAGTTTTATGGGGTATAATTCACCCCTCCACTTT
CDR3aa: CASSFMGYNSPLHF

j_gene: TRBJ1-6
v_gene: TRBV4-3
abundance: -
d_gene: -
CDR3nt: TGCGCCAGCAGCCAAGATCTTGGGCCCCTCCACTTT
CDR3aa: CASSQDLGPLHF